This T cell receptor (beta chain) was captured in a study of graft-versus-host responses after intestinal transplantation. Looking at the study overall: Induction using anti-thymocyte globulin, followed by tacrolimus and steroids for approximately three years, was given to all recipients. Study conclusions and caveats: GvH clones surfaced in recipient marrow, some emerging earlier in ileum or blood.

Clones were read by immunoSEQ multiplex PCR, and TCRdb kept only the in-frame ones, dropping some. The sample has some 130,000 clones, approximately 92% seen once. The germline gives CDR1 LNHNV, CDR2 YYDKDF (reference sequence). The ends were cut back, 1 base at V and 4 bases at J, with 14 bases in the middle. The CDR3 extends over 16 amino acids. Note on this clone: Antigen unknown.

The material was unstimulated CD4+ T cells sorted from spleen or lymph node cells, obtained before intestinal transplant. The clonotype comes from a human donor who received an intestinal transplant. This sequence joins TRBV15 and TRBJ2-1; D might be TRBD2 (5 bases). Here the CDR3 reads CATSRGIGGLYNEQFF. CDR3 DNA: TGTGCCACCAGCAGAGGGATTGGAGGATTATACAATGAGCAGTTCTTC.